The 20 T cell receptor beta chains in this list originate from one sample, sequenced in a study of cytomegalovirus exposure and HLA in healthy donors (dated by TCRdb to about 2017). The library came from the immunoSEQ multiplex PCR assay. For the multiplex PCR, a mixture combining 60 forward primers for TCR Vbeta segments and 13 reverse primers for TCR Jbeta segments was used. This is the immuneACCESS table as TCRdb keeps it, with only in-frame sequences that have V and J called. A part of the clones is gone; compared with another copy, unresolved V genes explain less than half, and the rest is unexplained. The sample has approximately 54,000 clones on record, approximately 77% of them singletons. The ten biggest clones cover around 3.3% of the sample. The sequencing sample was made of PBMCs. These receptors all come from a woman aged 18 to 35 in good health and CMV-seronegative.

V is TRBV5-6 and J is TRBJ2-7; 11 bases fit TRBD2. The CDR3 has 15 residues. Trimming at V came to 5 bases and at J to 2 bases, leaving 6 bases not matched to a gene. The germline V gene has CDR1 SGHDT and CDR2 YYEEEE. CDR3 sequence reads: CASRRLAGTTYEQYF. CDR3 nucleotide sequence: TGTGCCAGCAGGCGACTAGCGGGAACCACCTACGAGCAGTACTTC. Variable domain in full (rest from reference TRBV5-6 and TRBJ2-7): DAGVTQSPTHLIKTRGQQVTLRCSPKSGHDTVSWYQQALGQGPQFIFQYYEEEERQRGNFPDRFSGHQFPNYSSELNVNALLLGDSALYLCASRRLAGTTYEQYFGPGTRLTVT.

Of note for this clone: Its ends do not fully match the called genes, so a read error is possible. V gene TRBV27 combines with J gene TRBJ2-7; 7 nucleotides line up with TRBD1. Germline V gene data show CDR1 as MNHEY and CDR2 as SMNVEV (reference sequence). The CDR3 has 12 amino acids. CDR3 sequence reads: CASRSPRRGQVF. CDR3 DNA sequence: TGTGCCAGCAGGTCGCCGAGGAGAGGACAGGTCTTC.

The chain has TRBV10-3 and TRBJ2-7; 8 bases are shared with TRBD2. Germline V lookup: CDR1 ENHRY, CDR2 SYGVKD. V shed 4 bases and J 5 bases; nucleotides not matched to a gene: 7. The CDR3 is 14 amino acids. CDR3 sequence reads: CAISALGRGDEQYF. The CDR3 DNA reads as TGTGCCATCAGTGCCCTCGGGCGGGGGGACGAGCAGTACTTC.

CDR3 in amino acids: CASSSDSNQPQHF. The CDR3 DNA follows: TGTGCCAGCAGTTCAGATAGCAATCAGCCCCAGCATTTT. This rearrangement joins TRBV2 to TRBJ1-5; D remains ambiguous. The CDR3 is 13 amino acids. Germline V gives CDR1 SNHLY, CDR2 FYNNEI. Trimming stripped 5 bases from V and 0 bases from J, with 5 bases between.

The rearrangement links TRBV28 to TRBJ1-5, with D unclear. This CDR3 spans 17 amino acids. Trimming removed 4 bases from V and 0 bases from J, with 16 bases in between. Germline loops: CDR1 MDHEN, CDR2 SYDVKM. Here the CDR3 DNA reads TGTGCCAGCAGTTCCCAGCCACAGTTTTATAGCAATCAGCCCCAGCATTTT. Amino acid sequence: CASSSQPQFYSNQPQHF.

V and J are TRBV28 and TRBJ1-6; D is unclear. V was pared by 7 bases and J by 6 bases, with 10 bases between. The CDR3 is made up of 13 amino acids. Germline lookup yields CDR1 MDHEN and CDR2 SYDVKM. For the CDR3, the DNA is TGTGCCAGCATTTACAATGTTAATTCACCCCTCCACTTT. Its translation is CASIYNVNSPLHF.

The chain combines TRBV27 with TRBJ1-2; tentatively, D is TRBD1 (5 bases). This CDR3 has 16 amino acids. Trimming took 4 bases from V and 6 from J, leaving 21 bases between them. Germline CDR1 MNHEY, CDR2 SMNVEV (reference sequence). The CDR3 coding sequence is TGTGCCAGCAGTTCTTTCCCCTCTGGGGGGATCAATGGCTACACCTTC. As protein: CASSSFPSGGINGYTF.

The CDR3 nucleotides are TGTGCCAGCAGTGACGTTGGGGACTCGACAGATACGCAGTATTTT. Translation: CASSDVGDSTDTQYF. The chain carries TRBV6-1 and TRBJ2-3; perhaps TRBD2 as D (6 bases). V lost 3 bases to trimming and J lost 3 bases, with 13 bases between them. CDR3 length equals 15 residues. The germline V gene has CDR1 MNHNS and CDR2 SASEGT.

This clone appeared once. The chain combines TRBV6-6 with TRBJ1-1, with TRBD1 as a possible D gene (5 bases). Trimming took off 8 bases at V and 3 bases at J, with 16 bases between the two ends. The CDR3 runs 14 residues. Germline assignment: CDR1 MNHNY and CDR2 SVGAGI (reference sequence). The CDR3 is CASVPKGLDTEAFF. CDR3 DNA: TGTGCCAGCGTCCCCAAGGGGCTGGACACTGAAGCTTTCTTT.

The chain has TRBV6-6 and TRBJ2-1; 9 bases match TRBD2. The V gene end was trimmed by 6 bases and the J gene end by 3 bases; junction bases not matched to a gene: 9. The CDR3 consists of 16 residues. CDR1 is MNHNY and CDR2 is SVGAGI in the germline V gene (reference sequence). The CDR3 DNA follows: TGTGCCAGCAGCCCCAGCGGGAGGTTCGTCTACAATGAGCAGTTCTTC. This codes for CASSPSGRFVYNEQFF.

CDR3 residues: CAWTLTGYEQYF. CDR3 in DNA: TGTGCCTGGACTCTGACAGGGTACGAGCAGTACTTC. V and J are TRBV30 and TRBJ2-7; 7 bases align to TRBD1. The ends lost 4 bases at V and 4 bases at J; junction bases unmatched: 4. Per the germline V gene, CDR1 is GTSNPN and CDR2 is SVGIG (reference sequence). This CDR3 is 12 amino acids long.

To note about this clone: One end of the junction is discordant with germline, which a read error may explain. V is TRBV7-9 and J is TRBJ2-7, with 11 bases lining up with TRBD2. The CDR3 contains 16 residues. Germline V CDR1 and CDR2: SEHNR, FQNEAQ (reference sequence). The CDR3: CAGSARLAGSAYEQYF. The DNA of the CDR3 is TGTGCCGGCAGTGCCAGACTAGCGGGGTCCGCCTACGAGCAGTACTTC.

V and J are TRBV5-6 and TRBJ2-3; TRBD2 matches 15 bases. This CDR3 is 16 amino acids long. CDR1 SGHDT and CDR2 YYEEEE come from the germline V gene. With 4 bases clipped from V and 6 bases from J, the junction kept 6 bases outside the gene matches. CDR3 DNA: TGTGCCAGCAGCCTAGGACTAGCGGGAGGGCTGGATACGCAGTATTTT. Translation gives CASSLGLAGGLDTQYF.

The chain has TRBV11-2 and TRBJ2-7; perhaps TRBD2 as D (6 bases). The CDR3 consists of 15 residues. The germline V gene has CDR1 SGHAT and CDR2 FQNNGV. Trimming cost V 0 bases and J 5 bases, with 14 bases left between them. The CDR3 nucleotides read TGTGCCAGCAGCTTAGAGGAGCACTCTAGCGACGAGCAGTACTTC. Translation: CASSLEEHSSDEQYF.

This clone was seen a single time. At one of its ends the junction is not consistent with the germline gene, which may arise from a read error. This chain connects TRBV7-9 to TRBJ2-6; 12 bases are a match to TRBD2. CDR1 and CDR2 from the germline V gene are SEHNR and FQNEAQ (reference sequence). CDR3 length: 18 amino acids. CDR3 coding DNA: TGTGCCAGCAGCCAAGGACTAGCGGGGAGCTCTGGGGCCAACGGCCTGACTTTC. Amino acid sequence: CASSQGLAGSSGANGLTF.

This clone has a single count. The chain couples TRBV2 to TRBJ2-7; TRBD2 aligns across 9 bases. Germline CDR1 and CDR2: SNHLY and FYNNEI. Unmatched junction bases numbered 2, after V lost 1 base and J lost 1 base. This CDR3 spans 15 amino acids. This chain's CDR3 is CASSEGSGGSYEQYF. The CDR3 DNA is TGTGCCAGCAGTGAAGGTAGCGGGGGTTCCTACGAGCAGTACTTC. Supplemented by reference TRBV2 and TRBJ2-7, the full variable domain reads EPEVTQTPSHQVTQMGQEVILRCVPISNHLYFYWYRQILGQKVEFLVSFYNNEISEKSEIFDDQFSVERPDGSNFTLKIRSTKLEDSAMYFCASSEGSGGSYEQYFGPGTRLTVT.

This clone occurred a few times. The J gene is TRBJ2-6, the V gene TRBV15; perhaps TRBD1 as D (6 bases). Germline V CDR1 and CDR2: LNHNV, YYDKDF (reference sequence). V lost 3 bases to trimming and J lost 0 bases, with 15 bases between them. CDR3 size: 18 residues. The CDR3 reads CATSSPGTSPSGANVLTF. The CDR3 DNA follows: TGTGCCACCAGCAGCCCCGGGACATCGCCCTCTGGGGCCAACGTCCTGACTTTC.

The chain has TRBV4-1 and TRBJ1-1; D is undetermined. Between the trimmed V and J ends, which lost 0 bases and 11 bases, there was a span of 13 bases. Germline V gene data show CDR1 as MGHRA and CDR2 as YSYEKL. This CDR3 comprises 13 residues. CDR3 nucleotides: TGCGCCAGCAGCCAAGATCTTCGGGTTGGGGCTTTCTTT. It codes for CASSQDLRVGAFF.

The chain joins TRBV2 to TRBJ2-3; TRBD2 matches at 12 bases. The junction had 11 bases not matched to a gene; V was cut back by 6 bases and J by 4 bases. Germline V gene lookup returns CDR1 SNHLY and CDR2 FYNNEI. The CDR3 has 17 amino acids. Written as DNA, the CDR3 is TGTGCCAGCAGCACCCTAGCGGGAGGGCCCATCCCAGATACGCAGTATTTT. This sequence encodes CASSTLAGGPIPDTQYF.

The chain employs TRBV6-1 and TRBJ1-2, with TRBD1 identical over 7 bases. There are 15 residues in the CDR3. The germline V gene encodes CDR1 MNHNS and CDR2 SASEGT. J lost 3 bases, V lost 2 bases, and 6 bases had no gene match. The CDR3 loop is CASSEKKQGHYGYTF. The CDR3 DNA is TGTGCCAGCAGTGAAAAAAAACAGGGGCACTATGGCTACACCTTC.